The 20 T cell receptor beta chains below all came from one sample that was sequenced in a study of T-cell reconstitution after alpha-beta-depleted transplantation in children. Unique molecular identifiers were incorporated when the TCRbeta library was constructed. TCRdb reanalysed the PCR reads using MiXCR and keeps one entry per CDR3 protein. This table has approximately 1,000,000 distinct CDR3 sequences, roughly 29% appearing once. This sample comprised PBMCs, mostly from graft donor cells, obtained 360 days after TCRalphabeta/CD19-depleted stem cell transplant. The receptors were gathered from a boy less than two years old who had a stem cell transplant for SCID, so the T cells may come from the graft donor.

On this clonotype itself: This clone may be a read error of a much larger clone one base away. As the CDR3 is not closed by the conserved phenylalanine or tryptophan, this likely results from a read error. V gene TRBV4-3 combines with J gene TRBJ2-1, with 8 bases identical to TRBD1. The CDR3 has 16 amino acids. In germline, CDR1 is LGHNA, CDR2 YSLEER. The junction had 5 bases not matched to a gene; V was cut back by 0 bases and J by 4 bases. CDR3 amino acids: CASSQDGQGAYNEQFS. CDR3 in DNA: TGCGCCAGCAGCCAAGATGGGCAGGGGGCTTACAATGAGCAGTTCTCC.

Regarding this clonotype: Here the CDR3 omits its conserved ending phenylalanine or tryptophan, so a read error is the likely source. The V and J genes are TRBV6-6 and TRBJ1-6; the D gene is possibly TRBD1 (6 bases). The ends were cut back, 8 bases at V and 5 bases at J, with 10 bases in the middle. Germline V gene lookup returns CDR1 MNHNY and CDR2 SVGAGI (reference sequence). CDR3 length equals 13 residues. The DNA of the CDR3 is TGTGCCAGCTCAAGGGGGGATAATTCACCCCTCCACTAT. This encodes CASSRGDNSPLHY.

This clonotype was picked up a small number of times. The V and J genes are TRBV20-1 and TRBJ1-3; no reliable D call. V lost 6 bases and J 0 bases, leaving 12 bases between the germline ends. The V gene's germline CDR1 is DFQATT and CDR2 SNEGSKA (reference sequence). The CDR3 length is 14 residues. The CDR3 coding sequence is TGCAGTGCACGGGATTCGAGCTCTGGAAACACCATATATTTT. It specifies CSARDSSSGNTIYF.

The chain recombines TRBV6-1 with TRBJ2-7; weak D call: TRBD2 (6 bases). This CDR3 is built from 14 residues. CDR1 is MNHNS, CDR2 SASEGT, per germline. V lost 6 bases to trimming and J lost 2 bases, with 14 bases between them. The CDR3 DNA reads TGTGCCAGCAGCCGGTGGGGGGTGGCCTACGAGCAGTACTTC. Translating gives CASSRWGVAYEQYF.

This clonotype has a handful of counts. The chain is built from TRBV20-1 and TRBJ2-7, with D possibly being TRBD1 (5 bases). This CDR3 spans 14 amino acids. The V and J ends lost 5 bases and 3 bases respectively, with 17 bases between them. Germline V gene data show CDR1 as DFQATT and CDR2 as SNEGSKA (reference sequence). CDR3 region: CSAPSDFQGYEQYF. In nucleotides, the CDR3 is TGCAGTGCTCCTTCTGACTTTCAGGGCTACGAGCAGTACTTC.

The chain has TRBV24-1 and TRBJ2-1; no clear D. Trimming pared 0 bases from V and 10 bases from J, leaving 6 bases between. The CDR3 is 12 residues long. Germline V lookup: CDR1 KGHDR, CDR2 SFDVKD. CDR3 sequence reads: CATSDLPGEQFF. As DNA, the CDR3 is TGTGCCACCAGTGATTTGCCCGGGGAGCAGTTCTTC.

This clonotype was seen only a few times. The chain combines TRBV7-2 with TRBJ2-7; D possibly corresponds to TRBD1 (6 bases). Germline values: CDR1 SGHTA, CDR2 FQGNSA. The CDR3 is made up of 15 amino acids. V was clipped by 1 base and J by 0 bases, with 10 bases between them. For the CDR3, the DNA is TGTGCCAGCAGCTTAGAGAGACAGGTCTCCTACGAGCAGTACTTC. This translates into CASSLERQVSYEQYF.

The chain is built from TRBV5-1 and TRBJ1-1; 7 nucleotides line up with TRBD1. The CDR3 runs to 16 residues. V trimming: 4 bases; J trimming: 0 bases; junction bases outside the gene matches: 9. CDR1 and CDR2 (germline): SGHRS, YFSETQ. The CDR3 nucleotides are TGCGCCAGCAGCGAACGGGACAGAAGAATGAACACTGAAGCTTTCTTT. This codes for CASSERDRRMNTEAFF. The full variable domain, its missing parts supplied by reference TRBV5-1 and TRBJ1-1, is KAGVTQTPRYLIKTRGQQVTLSCSPISGHRSVSWYQQTPGQGLQFLFEYFSETQRNKGNFPGRFSGRQFSNSRSEMNVSTLELGDSALYLCASSERDRRMNTEAFFGQGTRLTVV.

In its sample, this clonotype was seen a few times. Written as DNA, the CDR3 is TGCAGCGTTGATATAACGGACGAGCAGTACTTC. Its protein product is CSVDITDEQYF. The chain joins TRBV29-1 to TRBJ2-7; D is undetermined. Germline values: CDR1 SQVTM, CDR2 ANQGSEA. V shed 3 bases and J shed 5 bases, with 8 bases lying between them. The CDR3 consists of 11 residues.

The chain recombines TRBV12-3 or TRBV12-4 with TRBJ2-7, with 8 bases identical to TRBD2. The CDR3 sequence is 14 residues long. Trimming cost V 4 bases and J 0 bases; bases outside gene matches: 2. DNA for the CDR3: TGTGCCAGCAGTTCGGGGGGGATCTCCTACGAGCAGTACTTC. Its translation is CASSSGGISYEQYF.

This clonotype was seen only a few times. This chain connects TRBV6-2 or TRBV6-3 to TRBJ1-2, with a possible D match to TRBD1 (6 bases). The CDR3 totals 13 residues. Germline values: CDR1 MNHEY, CDR2 SVGEGT. V was clipped by 6 bases and J by 7 bases, with 15 bases between them. The CDR3 DNA is TGTGCCAGCAGGGAACAGGGCCCATGTGGCTACACCTTC. This sequence encodes CASREQGPCGYTF.

J is TRBJ1-5 and V is TRBV10-3, with 7 bases aligning to TRBD1. Per germline, CDR1 ENHRY and CDR2 SYGVKD. V shed 11 bases and J 2 bases; nucleotides not matched to a gene: 3. The CDR3 totals 12 residues. The CDR3 loop is CAGGQGNQPQHF. For the CDR3, the DNA is TGTGCCGGCGGACAGGGCAATCAGCCCCAGCATTTT.

A few counts support this clonotype. The genes are TRBV7-8 and TRBJ2-1; tentatively, D is TRBD2 (5 bases). Germline CDR1 is SGHVS and CDR2 is FQNEAQ. Trimming took off 5 bases at V and 6 bases at J, with 14 bases between the two ends. CDR3 length: 14 residues. The CDR3 nucleotides are TGTGCCAGCAGCCCCCGACTATTCTTCAATGAGCAGTTCTTC. It yields the protein CASSPRLFFNEQFF.

In this sample, this clonotype turned up many times. The rearrangement links TRBV3-1 to TRBJ1-5; TRBD1 matches 8 bases. The CDR3 totals 15 residues. The germline V gene has CDR1 LGHDT and CDR2 YNNKEL (reference sequence). Germline trimming cut 0 bases from V and 6 bases from J; bases unmatched to any gene: 4. The CDR3 DNA sequence: TGTGCCAGCAGCCAAGAGCACAGGGGGAGTCAGCCCCAGCATTTT. Its protein product is CASSQEHRGSQPQHF.

There are a few counts of this clonotype. This chain links TRBV7-6 with TRBJ2-3; TRBD1 might be the D (6 bases). Between the trimmed V and J ends, which lost 0 bases and 2 bases, there was a span of 9 bases. This CDR3 region has 15 residues. The germline V gene has CDR1 SGHVS and CDR2 FNYEAQ. The CDR3 DNA reads TGTGCCAGCAGCTTAGCGCTGGGGGCCACAGATACGCAGTATTTT. Protein: CASSLALGATDTQYF.

The DNA for the CDR3 is TGTGCCAGCAGTACCCGCTGGGGGGGTGCAACTAATGAAAAACTGTTTTTT. This sequence encodes CASSTRWGGATNEKLFF. The J gene is TRBJ1-4, the V gene TRBV28; D possibly corresponds to TRBD1 (5 bases). The CDR3 loop spans 17 amino acids. V was cut by 5 bases and J by 0 bases, with 16 bases left in between. Germline V gives CDR1 MDHEN, CDR2 SYDVKM.

This clonotype was counted between two and nine times. This chain uses TRBV29-1 with TRBJ1-1; no definite D call. This CDR3 contains 12 residues. Trimming took off 3 bases at V and 5 bases at J, with 10 bases between the two ends. Germline lookup yields CDR1 SQVTM and CDR2 ANQGSEA. The chain's CDR3 is CSVDGLTTEAFF. The CDR3 DNA is TGCAGCGTTGACGGCCTGACGACTGAAGCTTTCTTT.

This chain uses TRBV10-3 with TRBJ1-6; D is unclear. V was shortened by 3 bases and J by 8 bases, with 11 bases between the two germline ends. This CDR3 contains 14 residues. The germline V gene has CDR1 ENHRY and CDR2 SYGVKD. CDR3 bases: TGTGCCATCAGTGAAGTAGGGAGGGATTCACCCCTCCACTTT. Translated: CAISEVGRDSPLHF.

The chain links TRBV20-1 to TRBJ2-5; D remains unclear. The CDR3 extends over 14 amino acids. V lost 3 bases, J lost 7 bases, and 18 bases lay in between. Germline lookup yields CDR1 DFQATT and CDR2 SNEGSKA (reference sequence). CDR3: CSASLSHLLGTQYF. The DNA of the CDR3 is TGCAGTGCTAGCCTATCCCACCTGTTGGGGACCCAGTACTTC.

V usage is TRBV7-3 and J usage is TRBJ2-3, with 8 bases identical to TRBD2. This CDR3 spans 16 amino acids. Germline loops: CDR1 SGHTA, CDR2 FQGTGA. J gave up 0 bases and V 2 bases, and 4 bases lay outside the gene matches. The CDR3 DNA reads as TGTGCCAGCAGCTTACTCGGGGGGGCGAGCACAGATACGCAGTATTTT. This sequence encodes CASSLLGGASTDTQYF.